The subject of this entry is one T cell receptor (beta chain). A second PCR of roughly 7 to 11 cycles used a sample-barcoded 5' primer and a J-beta primer mix. TCRdb re-derived calls from the 5' RACE reads in MiXCR, one entry per CDR3 protein. The table includes about 1,400,000 distinct CDR3 sequences, around 59% detected once. CDR1 is SGDLS, CDR2 YYNGEE, per germline. This CDR3 contains 16 residues. The junction had 12 bases not matched to a gene; V was cut back by 3 bases and J by 7 bases. This entry comes from a study of blood T cells in healthy people across ages. This receptor was identified in a man aged 18-30 years in good health. The chain carries TRBV9 and TRBJ1-4, with 7 bases lining up with TRBD1. Sequencing used blood. CDR3 residues: CASSGTTGARGEKLFF. In DNA form, the CDR3 reads TGTGCCAGCAGCGGGACTACAGGGGCAAGGGGTGAAAAACTGTTTTTT.